These 30 T cell receptor beta chains were all obtained from the same sample, sequenced in a study of tumor-infiltrating lymphocytes in primary liver carcinoma. TCR beta cDNA was prepared out of roughly 0.45 ug total RNA by means of a constant-region primer. Generation of the TCR beta libraries relied on three nested multiplex PCR rounds using slightly modified ARM-PCR. Running 9 to 10 cycles apiece, the first two PCR rounds relied on TRBV1-TRBV30 forward primers together with a C-beta reverse primer. TCRdb reprocessed the multiplex PCR reads via MiXCR and lists one record per CDR3 protein. The sample yields 44,000 or so distinct CDR3 sequences, 55% to 75% seen once. RNA and DNA were co-extracted from 20-30 mg of unsorted bulk tissue. Sequenced sample: liver tumor tissue from sampling region 5. Stated subset: tumor region T5, tumor centre. These receptors all stem from a middle-aged man with primary liver carcinoma and hepatitis B virus infection.

Comment on this clonotype: The CDR3 does not close with the conserved phenylalanine or tryptophan, likely indicating a read error. This chain uses TRBV29-1 with TRBJ2-3; D unclear. The DNA end is a closer match to TRBJ1-5, so the J assignment may be wrong. The length of the CDR3 is 12 residues. The germline V gene has CDR1 SQVTM and CDR2 ANQGSEA. In DNA form, the CDR3 reads TGCAGCGTGCTCCCTAGCACAGATACGCAGCATCTT. Translating it yields CSVLPSTDTQHL.

This clonotype was seen many times. The J gene is TRBJ2-2, the V gene TRBV4-2, with 11 bases aligning to TRBD2. V was pared by 0 bases and J by 9 bases, with 3 bases of the junction left unmatched. CDR1 is LGHNA, CDR2 YNFKEQ, per germline. The CDR3 is 15 residues long. CDR3 bases: TGTGCCAGCAGCCAAGAAACTAGCGGGAGTAGGGAGCTGTTTTTT. Translated, it gives CASSQETSGSRELFF.

With respect to this clonotype: Possible read error: a much larger clone is one base away. No conserved phenylalanine or tryptophan ends this CDR3, so it is likely a read error. The chain recombines TRBV12-3 or TRBV12-4 with TRBJ2-7, with D possibly matching TRBD2 (7 bases). This CDR3 region has 13 residues. Trimming removed 9 bases from V and 7 bases from J, with 19 bases in between. The CDR3 nucleotides are TGTGCCAGTGAGGCCCGGGGGGCTCGTGAGCAGTACCTC. It translates to CASEARGAREQYL.

About this clonotype itself: A read error is likely, as this CDR3 ends without the conserved phenylalanine or tryptophan. The chain couples TRBV20-1 to TRBJ2-1; D is unresolved. V lost 0 bases to trimming and J lost 9 bases, with 18 bases between them. The CDR3 has 15 amino acids. Germline-derived CDR1 and CDR2 are DFQATT and SNEGSKA (reference sequence). The CDR3 DNA reads TGCAGTGCTAGAGATAGTGTGGGATTGGGAAGTGAGCAGTTCCTC. Translating gives CSARDSVGLGSEQFL.

By its share, this clonotype is medium-sized. The V call is TRBV10-3, the J call TRBJ2-1; D gene unclear. The length of the CDR3 is 11 residues. The ends were cut back, 3 bases at V and 12 bases at J, with 9 bases in the middle. The germline gives CDR1 ENHRY, CDR2 SYGVKD. The CDR3 region has the DNA TGTGCCATCAGTGAAGGGTCTCGGCAGTTCTTC. Protein sequence: CAISEGSRQFF.

This clonotype was seen ten or more times. The chain recombines TRBV7-9 with TRBJ2-7, with D unclear. CDR3 length equals 11 residues. Trimming cost V 5 bases and J 3 bases, with 5 bases left between them. In germline, CDR1 is SEHNR, CDR2 FQNEAQ (reference sequence). CDR3 loop: CASSALYEQYF. The CDR3 region has the DNA TGTGCCAGCAGCGCCCTCTACGAGCAGTACTTC.

The chain recombines TRBV13 with TRBJ2-3, with 7 bases that match TRBD1. The junction had 12 bases not matched to a gene; V was cut back by 4 bases and J by 8 bases. From germline, CDR1 is PRHDT and CDR2 FYEKMQ (reference sequence). This CDR3 is 15 amino acids long. DNA of the CDR3: TGTGCCAGCAGCTCGGGACAGAAGTATGGGGGTACGCAGTATTTT. Translating gives CASSSGQKYGGTQYF.

This clonotype was counted many times. The rearrangement joins TRBV14 to TRBJ2-7, with D unresolved. V shed 0 bases and J shed 5 bases, with 8 bases lying between them. The CDR3 spans 13 residues. Germline V lookup: CDR1 SGHDN, CDR2 FVKESK. The CDR3 region has the DNA TGTGCCAGCAGCCAAGATCCAGGAAACGAGCAGTACTTC. This encodes CASSQDPGNEQYF.

On this clonotype itself: The junction differs from germline at one of its ends, possibly a read error. The V call is TRBV11-2, the J call TRBJ1-2; D is undetermined. The CDR3 sequence is 13 residues long. CDR1 and CDR2 from the germline V gene are SGHAT and FQNNGV. The CDR3 DNA sequence: TGTGCCAGCAGCTTAGTAGGGAACTATGGGTACACCTTC. Its translation: CASSLVGNYGYTF.

Judged by abundance, this clonotype is medium-sized (0.01 to 0.1%). V usage is TRBV11-2 and J usage is TRBJ2-7; a possible D gene is TRBD2 (6 bases). Trimming cost V 6 bases and J 0 bases, with 15 bases left between them. The germline gives CDR1 SGHAT, CDR2 FQNNGV. The CDR3 runs 15 residues. CDR3: CASSPGTAGSYEQYF. The DNA of the CDR3 is TGTGCCAGCAGTCCTGGGACTGCCGGCTCCTACGAGCAGTACTTC.

Concerning this clonotype: The junction shows a germline mismatch at one end, possibly a read error. The V gene is TRBV29-1, the J gene TRBJ1-5; possible D gene TRBD1, 5 bases. The CDR3 contains 14 residues. Germline V gene lookup returns CDR1 SQVTM and CDR2 ANQGSEA. In DNA form, the CDR3 reads TGCAGCGTTTCACCAGGGACGGCGAATCAGCCCCGGCATTTT. This codes for CSVSPGTANQPRHF.

To note about this clonotype: A read error may account for a junction end that differs from germline. The chain combines TRBV11-2 with TRBJ2-5; D not resolved. Germline V gene data show CDR1 as SGHAT and CDR2 as FQNNGV. The CDR3 extends over 14 amino acids. The CDR3 nucleotides are TGTGCCAGTAGCTTAGAAAAGGGCACTGAGACCCAGTACTTC. Translated: CASSLEKGTETQYF.

The chain has TRBV19 and TRBJ1-5; maybe TRBD1 (5 bases). The germline V gene has CDR1 LNHDA and CDR2 SQIVND (reference sequence). This CDR3 comprises 15 residues. V was cut by 7 bases and J by 0 bases, with 13 bases left in between. The CDR3 loop reads CASTIDSHSNQPQHF. In DNA, the CDR3 is TGTGCCAGTACTATTGACAGCCATAGCAATCAGCCCCAGCATTTT.

On this clonotype itself: This may be a read error, as it is one base from a much larger clone. The V and J genes are TRBV7-9 and TRBJ2-7; D gene uncertain. Germline V gene sequence: CDR1 SEHNR, CDR2 FQNEAQ (reference sequence). The CDR3 covers 15 residues. CDR3 region: CASRLDSTTGREQYF. For the CDR3, the DNA is TGTGCCAGCAGATTAGATAGCACTACCGGGCGGGAGCAGTACTTC. The full variable domain, its missing parts supplied by reference TRBV7-9 and TRBJ2-7, is DTGVSQNPRHKITKRGQNVTFRCDPISEHNRLYWYRQTLGQGPEFLTYFQNEAQLEKSRLLSDRFSAERPKGSFSTLEIQRTEQGDSAMYLCASRLDSTTGREQYFGPGTRLTVT.

This clonotype appeared once. The conserved phenylalanine or tryptophan is not found at the CDR3 terminus, so this likely reflects a read error. V is TRBV6-5 and J is TRBJ1-5; 7 positions match TRBD1. Trimming removed 5 bases from V and 5 bases from J; junction bases left unmatched: 3. CDR1 MNHEY and CDR2 SVGAGI come from the germline V gene. The CDR3 sequence is 13 residues long. The CDR3 sequence: CASSRGRDQPQHS. For the CDR3, the DNA is TGTGCCAGCAGTAGGGGGCGCGATCAGCCCCAGCATTCT.

This clonotype appeared a single time. J is TRBJ2-5 and V is TRBV29-1, with D possibly being TRBD1 (6 bases). This CDR3 comprises 14 residues. Trimming removed 6 bases from V and 10 bases from J, with 24 bases in between. In germline, CDR1 is SQVTM, CDR2 ANQGSEA. The CDR3 loop is CSVQGIGGTVIQYF. DNA for the CDR3: TGCAGCGTCCAGGGTATAGGGGGAACTGTGATCCAGTACTTC.

Points on this clonotype: The junction differs from germline at one of its ends, possibly a read error. The V call is TRBV19, the J call TRBJ2-1, with 8 bases identical to TRBD2. This CDR3 is built from 15 residues. In germline, CDR1 is LNHDA, CDR2 SQIVND (reference sequence). This CDR3 reads CVSSMVTSVYNEQFF. Written as DNA, the CDR3 is TGTGTCAGTAGTATGGTGACTAGCGTGTACAATGAGCAGTTCTTC.

Worth noting for this clonotype: This could be a read error, since a much larger clone is one nucleotide away. This chain links TRBV7-9 with TRBJ2-1; 9 positions match TRBD1. The CDR3 covers 14 residues. Germline CDR1 reads SEHNR; CDR2 reads FQNEAQ (reference sequence). The DNA for the CDR3 is TGTGCCAGCACCTCGGGACAGGGCGACAATAAGCAGTTCTTC. Its protein is CASTSGQGDNKQFF.

Comments on this clonotype: The junction and the germline gene differ at one end; a read error may be behind it. The CDR3 here is CAGRANEGRGELFF. Written as DNA, the CDR3 is TGTGCCGGCAGAGCCAATGAAGGTAGGGGGGAGCTGTTTTTT. V is TRBV6-5 and J is TRBJ2-2; unclear D gene. This CDR3 has 14 amino acids. CDR1 is MNHEY, CDR2 SVGAGI, per germline.

The rearrangement uses TRBV4-2 and TRBJ1-2; no reliable D call. Trimming cost V 4 bases and J 8 bases, with 17 bases left between them. CDR3 length: 14 residues. Looked up from germline, CDR1 is LGHNA and CDR2 is YNFKEQ. The CDR3 reads CASSRESYRWGYTF. CDR3 nucleotides: TGTGCCAGCAGCCGAGAATCGTATAGATGGGGCTACACCTTC.

This sequence joins TRBV24-1 and TRBJ2-1; no reliable D call. The germline gives CDR1 KGHDR, CDR2 SFDVKD. V was pared by 6 bases and J by 5 bases, with 10 bases between. The CDR3 has 13 residues. Written as DNA, the CDR3 is TGTGCCACCAGTTACGACCAGAACAATGAGCAGTTCTTC. Its protein is CATSYDQNNEQFF.

To note about this clonotype: The junction shows a germline mismatch at one end, possibly a read error. The CDR3, as DNA: TGTGCCAGCAGTTTCATCCAGGGCGCGGATATGCAGTATTTT. Encoded protein: CASSFIQGADMQYF. The chain has TRBV12-3 or TRBV12-4 and TRBJ2-3; possible D gene TRBD1, 5 bases. The length of the CDR3 is 14 residues.

In the case of this clonotype: Its ends do not fully match the called genes, so a read error is possible. This chain connects TRBV4-1 to TRBJ2-5; 7 nucleotides match TRBD2. This CDR3 contains 14 residues. The germline gives CDR1 MGHRA, CDR2 YSYEKL. CDR3 region: CASSRDMLAETQYF. CDR3 nucleotides: TGCGCCAGCAGCCGAGATATGCTAGCGGAGACACAGTACTTC.

About this clonotype itself: Sequence at one end of the junction differs from germline and may be a read error. V usage is TRBV5-1 and J usage is TRBJ1-6; D remains unclear. This CDR3 is 12 amino acids long. CDR1 is SGHRS and CDR2 is YFSETQ in the germline V gene. The CDR3 DNA follows: TGCGTCAGCAGCTTGGTGTATTCACCCCTCCACTTT. Translation: CVSSLVYSPLHF.

For this clonotype: Germline is not matched at one junction end, which may reflect a read error. V is TRBV4-2 and J is TRBJ2-1; 10 nucleotides match TRBD2. CDR1 and CDR2 (germline): LGHNA, YNFKEQ. This CDR3 has 18 residues. CDR3 region: CAGSLFLAGDGSYDEQFF. The CDR3 bases are TGTGCCGGCAGCTTGTTTCTAGCGGGAGACGGTTCCTACGATGAGCAGTTCTTC.

As to this clonotype: At one end, the junction sequence differs from germline, possibly due to a read error. This chain links TRBV11-1 with TRBJ2-3; TRBD2 matches at 8 bases. The CDR3 runs 16 residues. The germline V gene has CDR1 SGHAT and CDR2 FQDESV (reference sequence). The CDR3 DNA reads as TGTGCCAGCAACAAGGGACTAGAGGTTAGCACAGATACGCAGTGTTTT. Its translation is CASNKGLEVSTDTQCF. The whole variable domain, remainder taken from reference TRBV11-1 and TRBJ2-3, is EAEVAQSPRYKITEKSQAVAFWCDPISGHATLYWYRQILGQGPELLVQFQDESVVDDSQLPKDRFSAERLKGVDSTLKIQPAELGDSAMYLCASNKGLEVSTDTQCFGPGTRLTVL.

Concerning this clonotype itself: As the CDR3 is not closed by the conserved phenylalanine or tryptophan, this likely results from a read error. CDR3 loop: CASSSAHTEAFS. DNA for the CDR3: TGTGCCAGCAGCTCAGCCCACACTGAAGCTTTCTCT. The V gene is TRBV13, the J gene TRBJ1-1, with D unclear. Germline V CDR1 and CDR2: PRHDT, FYEKMQ (reference sequence). The CDR3 is 12 amino acids. The germline V and J ends were trimmed by 4 bases and 3 bases, with 6 bases remaining between them.

Turning to this clonotype: At one of its ends the junction is not consistent with the germline gene, which may arise from a read error. This chain connects TRBV28 to TRBJ2-5; 8 positions agree with TRBD2. Germline values: CDR1 MDHEN, CDR2 SYDVKM. The CDR3 is made up of 16 amino acids. The CDR3 sequence is CASSFRRGRLQETQYF. The CDR3 coding sequence is TGTGCCAGTAGTTTTCGCCGCGGGAGGCTGCAAGAGACCCAGTACTTC.

This clonotype occurred once. The junction departs from germline at one end; a sequencing error may be responsible. The V gene is TRBV11-2, the J gene TRBJ2-7, with D perhaps TRBD2 (6 bases). Germline loops: CDR1 SGHAT, CDR2 FQNNGV. The CDR3 has 16 amino acids. CDR3 region: CASGLDPGDGVHEQYF. Here the CDR3 DNA reads TGTGCCAGCGGCTTAGATCCGGGGGACGGTGTCCACGAGCAGTACTTC. Combining the CDR3 with reference TRBV11-2 and TRBJ2-7 gives the whole variable domain EAGVAQSPRYKIIEKRQSVAFWCNPISGHATLYWYQQILGQGPKLLIQFQNNGVVDDSQLPKDRFSAERLKGVDSTLKIQPAKLEDSAVYLCASGLDPGDGVHEQYFGPGTRLTVT.

A note on this clonotype: Lacking the conserved final phenylalanine or tryptophan, this CDR3 likely reflects a read error. The gene calls are TRBV4-1 and TRBJ2-7; D is ambiguous. Germline CDR1 MGHRA, CDR2 YSYEKL. The CDR3 is 16 amino acids. This CDR3 reads CASSPDRSSRPYEQYL. CDR3 coding DNA: TGCGCTAGCAGCCCCGACCGGTCGAGCAGACCTTACGAGCAGTACCTC.